This T cell receptor beta chain was found in a study of early T cells in non-severe SARS-CoV-2 infection. In germline, CDR1 is DFQATT, CDR2 SNEGSKA (reference sequence). This CDR3 spans 12 amino acids. V dropped 6 bases and J dropped 8 bases, with 16 bases sitting between them. Within the sample, this clonotype is medium-sized (0.01 to 0.1%). Individual cDNA molecules received unique molecular identifiers. One entry per CDR3 protein, called by TCRdb with MiXCR from the 5' RACE reads. The sample lists 40,000 or so distinct CDR3 sequences, 4.5% to 7.5% occurring once. The TCR was taken from an adult who was a healthcare worker with PCR-confirmed SARS-CoV-2 infection or an uninfected control (not recorded which). The specimen was whole blood. The chain links TRBV20-1 to TRBJ1-2; maybe TRBD1 (6 bases). CDR3: CSAKRTELGYTF. CDR3 coding DNA: TGCAGTGCAAAAAGGACAGAACTAGGCTACACCTTC.